These 27 T cell receptor beta chains were all obtained from the same sample, sequenced in a study of monozygotic twins with inflammatory bowel disease (dated by TCRdb to the late 2010s). Library preparation employed 5' RACE. Data came from an Illumina HiSeq 2500. After reprocessing by TCRdb, each CDR3 protein sequence is one entry, and no DNA is given. The sample table includes under 150,000 distinct CDR3 sequences. Less than 2.5% of the sample comes from the top ten. Sequencing was carried out using blood. Source of these receptors: a human donor with ulcerative colitis or Crohn's disease, or a healthy co-twin of an affected twin (not recorded which).

The CDR3 loop is CASTSVPDGSYEQYF. The chain recombines TRBV2 with TRBJ2-7; TCRdb indicates TRBD2, and absent DNA this call remains unverified. The CDR3 has 15 amino acids. CDR1 SNHLY and CDR2 FYNNEI come from the germline V gene.

The V call is TRBV7-2, the J call TRBJ2-7; TCRdb gives TRBD1 as the D gene, but with no DNA this cannot be confirmed. The CDR3 has 14 amino acids. In germline, CDR1 is SGHTA, CDR2 FQGNSA. CDR3 protein: CASSLIVQGVEQYF.

V gene TRBV29-1 combines with J gene TRBJ2-3; TCRdb reports TRBD2, a call that lacks DNA to check it against. Looked up from germline, CDR1 is SQVTM and CDR2 is ANQGSEA. CDR3 length: 16 residues. The CDR3 sequence: CSVERLAGGHTDTQYF.

The gene calls are TRBV7-6 and TRBJ2-1; the D call from TCRdb, TRBD1, cannot be confirmed without DNA. This CDR3 is 15 amino acids long. Germline V gives CDR1 SGHVS, CDR2 FNYEAQ. The CDR3: CASSMGQGARNEQFF. The full variable domain, its missing parts supplied by reference TRBV7-6 and TRBJ2-1, is GAGVSQSPRYKVTKRGQDVALRCDPISGHVSLYWYRQALGQGPEFLTYFNYEAQQDKSGLPNDRFSAERPEGSISTLTIQRTEQRDSAMYRCASSMGQGARNEQFFGPGTRLTVL.

The chain is built from TRBV18 and TRBJ2-3; TCRdb's D call of TRBD2 is untestable without DNA. The CDR3 extends over 19 amino acids. Germline values: CDR1 KGHSH, CDR2 LQKENI. The CDR3 here is CASSPPPGTSGRRTDTQYF.

This chain uses TRBV6-5 with TRBJ1-1; TCRdb designates TRBD1, a call that cannot be tested without DNA. The CDR3 totals 15 residues. The germline CDR1 and CDR2 sequences are MNHEY and SVGAGI. The CDR3 protein is CASSYPNYQGTEAFF.

The chain's CDR3 is CARSVVVTDIQYF. This sequence joins TRBV11-2 and TRBJ2-4. Per germline, CDR1 SGHAT and CDR2 FQNNGV. The length of the CDR3 is 13 residues. The variable domain in full, completed from reference TRBV11-2 and TRBJ2-4, reads EAGVAQSPRYKIIEKRQSVAFWCNPISGHATLYWYQQILGQGPKLLIQFQNNGVVDDSQLPKDRFSAERLKGVDSTLKIQPAKLEDSAVYLCARSVVVTDIQYFGAGTRLSVL.

The rearrangement joins TRBV9 to TRBJ2-1; checking the TCRdb D call of TRBD1 is not possible without DNA. CDR1 is SGDLS and CDR2 is YYNGEE in the germline V gene. The CDR3 runs to 14 residues. CDR3 sequence reads: CASSLGQGGYEQFF.

The chain carries TRBV5-1 and TRBJ1-1; lacking DNA, the TRBD1 call made by TCRdb goes unchecked. Per germline, CDR1 SGHRS and CDR2 YFSETQ. The CDR3 loop spans 15 amino acids. The CDR3 loop reads CASSYYRVKDTEAFF.

The chain couples TRBV7-9 to TRBJ1-2; TCRdb gives TRBD1 as the D gene, but with no DNA this cannot be confirmed. Germline CDR1 SEHNR, CDR2 FQNEAQ (reference sequence). The CDR3 sequence is 12 residues long. The CDR3 here is CASRKGDYGYTF.

The chain has TRBV29-1 and TRBJ1-2. Germline V CDR1 and CDR2: SQVTM, ANQGSEA. CDR3 length equals 12 residues. This chain's CDR3 is CSVGRANYGYTF.

This rearrangement joins TRBV19 to TRBJ1-1; TCRdb names TRBD1, which stays unverified in the absence of DNA. The germline V gene encodes CDR1 LNHDA and CDR2 SQIVND (reference sequence). The CDR3 contains 16 residues. The CDR3 here is CASSPDRGQGNTEAFF.

The V call is TRBV7-9, the J call TRBJ2-1; TCRdb's D gene call, TRBD1, goes unchecked for lack of DNA. The CDR3 is 16 residues long. Germline-derived CDR1 and CDR2 are SEHNR and FQNEAQ (reference sequence). The CDR3 protein is CASSVNDRPTGNEQFF.

The rearrangement joins TRBV10-3 to TRBJ2-3; absent DNA, TCRdb's TRBD2 call cannot be checked. The CDR3 runs 13 residues. Germline V gene lookup returns CDR1 ENHRY and CDR2 SYGVKD. CDR3: CALRRRSTDTQYF.

The rearrangement uses TRBV20-1 and TRBJ2-3; TCRdb's D call of TRBD2 is untestable without DNA. Germline V gives CDR1 DFQATT, CDR2 SNEGSKA (reference sequence). The CDR3 has 16 residues. Here the CDR3 reads CSARNLPPDYTDTQYF.

The chain recombines TRBV4-1 with TRBJ2-7; the D gene TCRdb calls, TRBD2, cannot be checked with no DNA. The CDR3 has 15 residues. Germline V CDR1 and CDR2: MGHRA, YSYEKL. CDR3 residues: CASSQVTSGGYEQYF.

V and J are TRBV3-1 and TRBJ2-2. The CDR3 consists of 16 residues. In germline, CDR1 is LGHDT, CDR2 YNNKEL (reference sequence). The CDR3: CASSQGGTRVTGELFF. Variable domain in full (rest from reference TRBV3-1 and TRBJ2-2): DTAVSQTPKYLVTQMGNDKSIKCEQNLGHDTMYWYKQDSKKFLKIMFSYNNKELIINETVPNRFSPKSPDKAHLNLHINSLELGDSAVYFCASSQGGTRVTGELFFGEGSRLTVL.

The genes are TRBV11-2 and TRBJ2-7; the TCRdb call, TRBD1, lacks DNA for checking. This CDR3 has 14 amino acids. Germline CDR1 reads SGHAT; CDR2 reads FQNNGV. The CDR3 spells CASSLGGQGYEQYF.

V is TRBV10-2 and J is TRBJ2-5; TCRdb outputs TRBD2, but without DNA this stays unchecked. This CDR3 spans 13 amino acids. Germline V CDR1 and CDR2: WSHSY, SAAADI. CDR3 sequence reads: CASGGLAKETQYF.

V and J are TRBV7-2 and TRBJ2-3; TCRdb gives TRBD1 as the D gene, but with no DNA this cannot be confirmed. The germline CDR1 and CDR2 sequences are SGHTA and FQGNSA. The CDR3 totals 17 residues. The chain's CDR3 is CASSSRGGRGYTDTQYF.

J is TRBJ2-1 and V is TRBV5-1; absent DNA, TCRdb's TRBD1 call cannot be checked. CDR3 length: 14 amino acids. The germline gives CDR1 SGHRS, CDR2 YFSETQ. CDR3 sequence: CASSLTAGTNEQFF. Drawing the rest from reference TRBV5-1 and TRBJ2-1, the complete variable domain is KAGVTQTPRYLIKTRGQQVTLSCSPISGHRSVSWYQQTPGQGLQFLFEYFSETQRNKGNFPGRFSGRQFSNSRSEMNVSTLELGDSALYLCASSLTAGTNEQFFGPGTRLTVL.

This chain links TRBV28 with TRBJ2-1; TCRdb selects TRBD2, and the lack of DNA leaves this call unchecked. This CDR3 contains 13 residues. Germline CDR1 is MDHEN and CDR2 is SYDVKM. The CDR3 loop is CASAGGPRYEQFF.

The genes are TRBV24-1 and TRBJ2-1; the TRBD1 assignment by TCRdb is unverifiable without DNA. In germline, CDR1 is KGHDR, CDR2 SFDVKD. The CDR3 has 18 amino acids. The CDR3 is CATSDSAGQTGSYNEQFF.

V and J are TRBV9 and TRBJ1-4; TCRdb lists TRBD1, though no DNA is available to test this call. Germline CDR1 is SGDLS and CDR2 is YYNGEE. The CDR3 runs to 15 residues. This chain's CDR3 is CASSVAAGDNEKLFF.

The gene calls are TRBV7-7 and TRBJ2-5; the D call of TRBD1 rests on TCRdb alone, since no DNA is present to check it. The germline V gene has CDR1 SSHAT and CDR2 FNYEAQ (reference sequence). This CDR3 region has 15 residues. CDR3 amino acids: CASSLGGGQKETQYF.

The V and J genes are TRBV7-2 and TRBJ2-5; TCRdb's D call, TRBD1, is unchecked because there is no DNA. CDR3 size: 15 residues. CDR1 is SGHTA and CDR2 is FQGNSA in the germline V gene. This CDR3 is CASSLAQPGGETQYF.

The chain employs TRBV27 and TRBJ2-3; TCRdb calls TRBD2, which cannot be checked without DNA. The germline V gene encodes CDR1 MNHEY and CDR2 SMNVEV (reference sequence). The CDR3 loop spans 17 amino acids. The CDR3 region is CASSPTSLAGGTDTQYF.